A selection of T cell receptor beta chains follows, all from one sample in a study of T-cell memory formation after mild COVID-19. TCRdb itself ran the 5' RACE reads through MiXCR, one entry per CDR3 protein. The data contain around 340,000 distinct CDR3 sequences, 15% to 20% of them singletons. The sample taken for sequencing was PBMCs or a T cell subset sorted from them (not recorded which). The receptors shown here come from a man younger than 30 who had mild COVID-19 (a few samples of this study predate the infection). Cell type and time point are not known. CDR3s include the opening cysteine and the closing phenylalanine or tryptophan. D genes are given only for firm matches. Only some rows state a clone size, as once, few, many or a class for expanded clones.

TRBJ1-2,.,.,TRBV7-3,TGTGCCAGCAGCTTAACGGGGGGCTCGCTTGGGGGAGTCTACACCTTC,CASSLTGGSLGGVYTF
TRBJ2-6,.,.,TRBV27,TGTGCCAGCAGTTCAAACTGGGTATACGGGGCCAACGTCCTGACTTTC,CASSSNWVYGANVLTF
TRBJ2-5,few,.,TRBV12-3/TRBV12-4,TGTGCCAGCAATTGGGGTAGGGGCCAGGGGGAGACCCAGTACTTC,CASNWGRGQGETQYF
TRBJ1-1,.,.,TRBV6-6,TGTGCCAGCGTGACTGCACAGGGTGTCACTGAAGCTTTCTTT,CASVTAQGVTEAFF
TRBJ2-3,once,.,TRBV7-6,TGTGCCAGCAGCTTAGCGGGATATATGGATACGCAGTATTTT,CASSLAGYMDTQYF
TRBJ1-1,few,.,TRBV6-2/TRBV6-3,TGTGCCACTAAACGGCTGGGATACATGAACACTGAAGCTTTCTTT,CATKRLGYMNTEAFF
TRBJ2-1,.,TRBD2,TRBV4-2,TGTGCCAGCAGCCAAGACGTAACTAGCGAGGGTGAGCAGTTCTTC,CASSQDVTSEGEQFF
TRBJ2-1,.,.,TRBV29-1,TGCAGCGTTCAACCCGTCCCTTACAATGAGCAGTTCTTC,CSVQPVPYNEQFF
TRBJ2-3,few,TRBD2,TRBV10-3,TGTGCCATCAGTGCCCTAGCGGGGGCCATCACAGATACGCAGTATTTT,CAISALAGAITDTQYF
TRBJ1-2,many,.,TRBV4-2,TGTGCCAGCAGCCCCATCTCGGGACGAAGTGGAAGCTATGGCTACACCTTC,CASSPISGRSGSYGYTF
TRBJ2-1,.,.,TRBV29-1,TGCAGCCATGGGCCGGTTGCCCTCGGTGAGCAGTTCTTC,CSHGPVALGEQFF
TRBJ2-5,few,.,TRBV7-2,TGTGCCAGCAGCCGGGACACGGAGACCCAGTACTTC,CASSRDTETQYF
TRBJ2-1,many,.,TRBV11-3,TGTGCCAGCAGCCCAGGGCAGGGGTCCCACAATGAGCAGTTCTTC,CASSPGQGSHNEQFF
TRBJ2-5,few,.,TRBV7-9,TGTGCCAGCAGCTTACCTCCAGAGACCCAGTACTTC,CASSLPPETQYF
TRBJ1-1,.,.,TRBV19,TGTGCCACCACGTTTGCGAGGGATGGAGCTTTCTTT,CATTFARDGAFF
TRBJ2-7,.,.,TRBV5-1,TGCGCCAGCAGCTTGGTCTGGGGGAAGACCTACGAGCAGTACTTC,CASSLVWGKTYEQYF
TRBJ1-2,.,.,TRBV7-2,TGTGCCAGCAGCTTAGCCCCAATAGTCCCGAGAGGCTACACCTTC,CASSLAPIVPRGYTF
TRBJ2-3,.,.,TRBV20-1,TGCAGTGCTAGAGATCGGGTTGAGTTTATAGGCTATACGCAGTATTTT,CSARDRVEFIGYTQYF
TRBJ1-2,few,.,TRBV28,TGTGCCAGCAGCCGGGCGGCACCTAGTGGCTACACCTTC,CASSRAAPSGYTF
TRBJ2-1,.,TRBD1,TRBV28,TGTGCCAGCAGCACCGGGACAGGGAGCTCCTACAATGAGCAGTTCTTC,CASSTGTGSSYNEQFF
TRBJ1-4,.,.,TRBV6-1,TGTGCCAGCAGTACCGCCTTGGACAGCTCAACTAATGAAAAACTGTTTTTT,CASSTALDSSTNEKLFF
TRBJ1-1,many,.,TRBV5-1,TGCGCCAGCAGCCCTACCCGGTCCCATATGAACACTGAAGCTTTCTTT,CASSPTRSHMNTEAFF
TRBJ2-5,many,TRBD2,TRBV29-1,TGCAGCGTTAATCTAGCGGGGGGCGCTTATAAGGGGACCCAGTACTTC,CSVNLAGGAYKGTQYF
TRBJ2-3,few,.,TRBV6-5,TGTGCCAGCAGTTACTCGGGCAGAGCCACAGATACGCAGTATTTT,CASSYSGRATDTQYF
TRBJ2-5,few,.,TRBV9,TGTGCCAGCAGCGTCGACAGCCAAGAGACCCAGTACTTC,CASSVDSQETQYF
TRBJ1-1,.,.,TRBV27,TGTGCCAGCAGTTTATATGAGGGTAACACTGAAGCTTTCTTT,CASSLYEGNTEAFF
TRBJ1-2,.,TRBD1,TRBV6-5,TGTGCCAGCAGGACACACAGGGGATACGGCTACACCTTC,CASRTHRGYGYTF